The TCR beta chain under discussion was sequenced for a study of T cell changes during pregnancy in multiple sclerosis. This CDR3 has 13 residues. The germline V gene has CDR1 SSHAT and CDR2 FNYEAQ (reference sequence). This table comes from immunoSEQ multiplex PCR, and its TCRdb copy is limited to in-frame clones, with some not included. The sample carries roughly 40,000 clones, about 90% recorded once. Points on this clone: Germline and junction disagree at one end, which may indicate a read error.

The chain links TRBV7-7 to TRBJ2-2; 8 bases line up with TRBD1. The input for sequencing was CD4+ T cells from peripheral blood mononuclear cells, taken before pregnancy. The TCR was taken from a female donor with multiple sclerosis, enrolled in a pregnancy study. CDR3 residues: CASSLTGAGELFF. The CDR3 DNA reads TGTGCTAGCAGCCTGACAGGGGCCGGGGAGCTGTTTTTT.